The present T cell receptor (beta chain) was sequenced within a study of blood T cells in healthy people across ages. Next came a second PCR, run for about 7 to 12 cycles, which used a sample-barcoded 5' primer along with a J-beta primer mix. Using its own MiXCR run on the 5' RACE reads, TCRdb lists one record per CDR3 protein. The table includes about 1.6 million distinct CDR3 sequences, 30% to 35% detected once. The sample comprised blood. The receptor's source is a woman younger than 45 in good health.

The CDR3 nucleotides read TGTGCCAGCCGCGGGGCTTACTTTAACTATGGCTACACCTTC. Residues: CASRGAYFNYGYTF. The chain is built from TRBV19 and TRBJ1-2; TRBD1 is a possible D gene (5 bases). Germline lookup yields CDR1 LNHDA and CDR2 SQIVND (reference sequence). The CDR3 contains 14 residues. The V end was cut by 9 bases, the J end by 1 base, with 15 bases between.